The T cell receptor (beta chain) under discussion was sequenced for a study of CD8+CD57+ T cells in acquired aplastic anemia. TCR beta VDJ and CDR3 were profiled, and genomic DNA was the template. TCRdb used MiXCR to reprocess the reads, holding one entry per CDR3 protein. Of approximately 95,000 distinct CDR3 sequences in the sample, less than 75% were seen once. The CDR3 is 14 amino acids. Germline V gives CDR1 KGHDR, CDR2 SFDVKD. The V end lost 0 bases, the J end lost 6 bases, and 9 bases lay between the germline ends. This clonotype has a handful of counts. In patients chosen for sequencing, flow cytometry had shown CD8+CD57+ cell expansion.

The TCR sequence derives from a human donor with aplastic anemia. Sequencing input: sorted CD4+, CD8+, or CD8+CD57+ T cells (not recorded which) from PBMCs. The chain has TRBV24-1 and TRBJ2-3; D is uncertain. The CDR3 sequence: CATSDLGVYDTQYF. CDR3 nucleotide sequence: TGTGCCACCAGTGATTTGGGCGTTTACGATACGCAGTATTTT.